The 16 T cell receptor beta chains given below trace back to one sample, sequenced in a study of shared clonotypes between healthy human individuals. Assay: immunoSEQ multiplex PCR; the TCRdb copy retains only in-frame clones and omits some. The data contain more than 1,200,000 clones, about 98.5% of them singletons. The sequenced sample was naive CD4+ T cells sorted from blood. Subset specified: CD45RA+ positively selected. These TCRs come from a man younger than 45 in good health.

CDR3 sequence (DNA): TGTGCCAGCAGACGAGGGGGCAGGGACTATGGCTACACCTTC. Translating gives CASRRGGRDYGYTF. The chain recombines TRBV11-2 with TRBJ1-2; 7 bases agree with TRBD1. With 6 bases clipped from V and 3 bases from J, the junction kept 7 bases outside the gene matches. CDR3 length: 14 residues. Germline lookup yields CDR1 SGHAT and CDR2 FQNNGV.

V is TRBV6-1 and J is TRBJ2-3; 10 positions match TRBD2. Trimming at V came to 6 bases and at J to 2 bases, leaving 5 bases not matched to a gene. Germline V gene data show CDR1 as MNHNS and CDR2 as SASEGT. This CDR3 spans 15 amino acids. DNA of the CDR3: TGTGCCAGCAGAGAACTAGCGGGGATCACAGATACGCAGTATTTT. This translates into CASRELAGITDTQYF.

For this clone: The sample has other DNA sequences that encode this CDR3 too. The V gene is TRBV7-2, the J gene TRBJ1-5, with D possibly TRBD1 on 5 matching bases. This CDR3 has 14 residues. Between the trimmed V and J ends, which lost 1 base and 4 bases, there was a span of 8 bases. The germline gives CDR1 SGHTA, CDR2 FQGNSA. CDR3 in DNA: TGTGCCAGCAGCTTAGTGGGGGGAAATCAGCCCCAGCATTTT. Protein sequence: CASSLVGGNQPQHF. Drawing the rest from reference TRBV7-2 and TRBJ1-5, the complete variable domain is GAGVSQSPSNKVTEKGKDVELRCDPISGHTALYWYRQSLGQGLEFLIYFQGNSAPDKSGLPSDRFSAERTGGSVSTLTIQRTQQEDSAVYLCASSLVGGNQPQHFGDGTRLSIL.

This clone is a singleton in its sample. V gene TRBV5-1 combines with J gene TRBJ1-4; 8 nucleotides match TRBD1. The CDR3 covers 15 residues. Germline V gene sequence: CDR1 SGHRS, CDR2 YFSETQ. The V gene end was trimmed by 4 bases and the J gene end by 8 bases; junction bases not matched to a gene: 10. The CDR3 region is CASSLGQGQREKLFF. The CDR3 bases are TGCGCCAGCAGCCTAGGACAGGGCCAGAGGGAAAAACTGTTTTTT.

The chain combines TRBV7-2 with TRBJ2-3, with D perhaps TRBD2 (5 bases). V lost 0 bases to trimming and J lost 2 bases, with 15 bases between them. Germline assignment: CDR1 SGHTA and CDR2 FQGNSA. There are 17 residues in the CDR3. The CDR3, as DNA: TGTGCCAGCAGCTTAGCGTGGGCAGCGGCGATCACAGATACGCAGTATTTT. Its translation: CASSLAWAAAITDTQYF.

This rearrangement joins TRBV28 to TRBJ2-7; D may correspond to TRBD1 or TRBD2 (5 bases each). The CDR3 has 18 residues. From germline, CDR1 is MDHEN and CDR2 SYDVKM. Trimming cost V 5 bases and J 5 bases, with 28 bases left between them. Here the CDR3 reads CASSAYPPGPILRNEQYF. The CDR3 region has the DNA TGTGCCAGCAGTGCATATCCCCCGGGACCGATCCTCCGGAACGAGCAGTACTTC.

The V gene is TRBV7-8, the J gene TRBJ1-2; 10 positions agree with TRBD1. V was pared by 5 bases and J by 3 bases, with 6 bases of the junction left unmatched. CDR3 length: 15 residues. Germline-derived CDR1 and CDR2 are SGHVS and FQNEAQ. The CDR3 nucleotides are TGTGCCAGCAGCACGCGGACAGGGGGACACTATGGCTACACCTTC. It specifies CASSTRTGGHYGYTF. Combining the CDR3 with reference TRBV7-8 and TRBJ1-2 gives the whole variable domain GAGVSQSPRYKVAKRGQDVALRCDPISGHVSLFWYQQALGQGPEFLTYFQNEAQLDKSGLPSDRFFAERPEGSVSTLKIQRTQQEDSAVYLCASSTRTGGHYGYTFGSGTRLTVV.

This chain links TRBV6-1 with TRBJ1-5; no definite D call. V dropped 3 bases and J dropped 7 bases, with 4 bases sitting between them. From germline, CDR1 is MNHNS and CDR2 SASEGT. This CDR3 comprises 11 residues. The CDR3 DNA reads TGTGCCAGCAGTGATTGGCAGCCCCAGCATTTT. Translation gives CASSDWQPQHF.

This chain links TRBV28 with TRBJ2-1, with 11 bases fitting TRBD2. The CDR3 totals 15 residues. With 4 bases clipped from V and 2 bases from J, the junction kept 1 base outside the gene matches. Germline CDR1 and CDR2: MDHEN and SYDVKM. CDR3 region: CASSSLAGAYNEQFF. DNA of the CDR3: TGTGCCAGCAGTTCACTAGCGGGGGCCTACAATGAGCAGTTCTTC.

This clone was observed a handful of times. The CDR3 coding sequence is TGTGCCAGCTCACCGGGACTCAGCTCCTACAATGAGCAGTTCTTC. Its protein product is CASSPGLSSYNEQFF. The chain employs TRBV18 and TRBJ2-1; D is possibly TRBD2 (6 bases). The CDR3 sequence is 15 residues long. Germline-derived CDR1 and CDR2 are KGHSH and LQKENI. V was shortened by 3 bases and J by 0 bases, with 9 bases between the two germline ends.

The chain links TRBV10-3 to TRBJ2-7; 9 bases match TRBD1. Trimming removed 0 bases from V and 7 bases from J; junction bases left unmatched: 13. The germline gives CDR1 ENHRY, CDR2 SYGVKD. The CDR3 totals 17 residues. In DNA form, the CDR3 reads TGTGCCATCAGTGAGTCTAAGGCCGGGACAGGGTCTGATGAGCAGTACTTC. Translated: CAISESKAGTGSDEQYF.

The V and J genes are TRBV9 and TRBJ2-1, with D uncertain. Trimming cost V 0 bases and J 4 bases, with 8 bases left between them. The CDR3 loop spans 14 amino acids. Germline V gives CDR1 SGDLS, CDR2 YYNGEE. The CDR3 sequence: CASSVVLVYNEQFF. The DNA for the CDR3 is TGTGCCAGCAGCGTAGTTCTAGTATACAATGAGCAGTTCTTC.

The V gene is TRBV5-4, the J gene TRBJ2-1, with 8 bases lining up with TRBD1. Germline V gives CDR1 SGHNT, CDR2 YYREEE (reference sequence). J gave up 2 bases and V 4 bases, and 8 bases lay outside the gene matches. CDR3 length equals 16 residues. CDR3: CASSRGTGQAYNEQFF. As DNA, the CDR3 is TGTGCCAGCAGCCGCGGGACAGGCCAGGCCTACAATGAGCAGTTCTTC.

V usage is TRBV7-9 and J usage is TRBJ2-5; 9 bases fit TRBD2. Germline CDR1 reads SEHNR; CDR2 reads FQNEAQ (reference sequence). The J segment lost 2 bases and the V segment lost 1 base, leaving 5 bases of the junction unmatched. This CDR3 has 16 residues. The CDR3 region is CASSLVAGGGQETQYF. The CDR3 region has the DNA TGTGCCAGCAGCTTAGTTGCGGGAGGGGGACAAGAGACCCAGTACTTC.

V usage is TRBV19 and J usage is TRBJ2-7, with TRBD1 as a possible D gene (7 bases). CDR3 length: 15 residues. Germline V gene sequence: CDR1 LNHDA, CDR2 SQIVND (reference sequence). V was shortened by 2 bases and J by 3 bases, with 14 bases between the two germline ends. As DNA, the CDR3 is TGTGCCAGTAGTATACCCCAGGGGGGCCACTACGAGCAGTACTTC. This sequence encodes CASSIPQGGHYEQYF.

This clone was detected only once. This chain connects TRBV10-1 to TRBJ2-7, with 13 bases aligning to TRBD2. CDR1 WNHNN and CDR2 SYGVQD come from the germline V gene (reference sequence). There are 16 residues in the CDR3. The junction had 9 bases not matched to a gene; V was cut back by 6 bases and J by 4 bases. CDR3 sequence (DNA): TGCGCCAGCAGAAACGGACTAGCGGGAGTGGTATACGAGCAGTACTTC. Translation gives CASRNGLAGVVYEQYF.